The sample holds a few counts of the clone carrying this T cell receptor beta chain. Its antigen is unknown. Unmatched junction bases numbered 5, after V lost 3 bases and J lost 3 bases. This CDR3 spans 14 amino acids. Germline V CDR1 and CDR2: DFQATT, SNEGSKA (reference sequence). These data come from a study of response to subunit inactivated influenza vaccine. TCRdb re-analysed the RT-PCR reads in MiXCR, keeping a single row per CDR3 protein. The sample has 450,000 to 600,000 distinct CDR3 sequences, more than 15% seen once; the top ten hold 2.5% to 3.5%. Study observations and caveats: There was a suggestion from the authors that each seasonal influenza vaccination recruits few new T cells.

The receptor was derived from a man aged 50-75 years who received an inactivated influenza vaccine. The sample here was CD4+ T cells sorted from PBMCs, taken roughly 24 months after vaccination. This chain uses TRBV20-1 with TRBJ2-4, with TRBD1 matching over 7 bases. CDR3 in amino acids: CSARVYRGKNIQYF. The CDR3 DNA is TGCAGTGCTAGGGTCTACAGGGGCAAAAACATTCAGTACTTC.